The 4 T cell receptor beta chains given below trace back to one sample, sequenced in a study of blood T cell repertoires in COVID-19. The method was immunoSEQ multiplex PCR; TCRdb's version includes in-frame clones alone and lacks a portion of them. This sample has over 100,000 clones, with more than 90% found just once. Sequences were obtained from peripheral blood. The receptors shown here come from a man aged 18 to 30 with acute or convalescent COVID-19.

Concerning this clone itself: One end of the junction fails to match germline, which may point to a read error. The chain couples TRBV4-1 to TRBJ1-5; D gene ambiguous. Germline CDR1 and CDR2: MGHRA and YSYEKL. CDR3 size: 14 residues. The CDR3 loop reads CASRQETVGQPQHF. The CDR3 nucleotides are TGCGCCAGCAGGCAAGAAACAGTGGGTCAGCCCCAGCATTTT.

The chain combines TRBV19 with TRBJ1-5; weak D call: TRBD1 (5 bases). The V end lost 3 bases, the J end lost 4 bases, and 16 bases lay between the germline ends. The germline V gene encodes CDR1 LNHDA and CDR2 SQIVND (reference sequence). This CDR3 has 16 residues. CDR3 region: CASSIPGQGSNQPQHF. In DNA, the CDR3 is TGTGCCAGTAGTATTCCGGGTCAGGGTAGTAATCAGCCCCAGCATTTT.

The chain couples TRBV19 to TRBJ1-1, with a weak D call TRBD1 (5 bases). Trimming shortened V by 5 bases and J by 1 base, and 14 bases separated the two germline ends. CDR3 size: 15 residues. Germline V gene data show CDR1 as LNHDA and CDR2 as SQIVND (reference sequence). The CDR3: CASSPPGGANTEAFF. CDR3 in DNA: TGTGCCAGTAGTCCCCCCGGCGGGGCGAACACTGAAGCTTTCTTT. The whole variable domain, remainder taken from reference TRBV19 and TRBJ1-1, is DGGITQSPKYLFRKEGQNVTLSCEQNLNHDAMYWYRQDPGQGLRLIYYSQIVNDFQKGDIAEGYSVSREKKESFPLTVTSAQKNPTAFYLCASSPPGGANTEAFFGQGTRLTVV.

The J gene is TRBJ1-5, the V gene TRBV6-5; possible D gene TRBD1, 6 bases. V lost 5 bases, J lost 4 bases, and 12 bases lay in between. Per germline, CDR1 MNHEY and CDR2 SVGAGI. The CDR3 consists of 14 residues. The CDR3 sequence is CASSTDSQNQPQHF. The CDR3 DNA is TGTGCCAGCAGTACGGACAGTCAGAATCAGCCCCAGCATTTT.